Listed here are 13 T cell receptor beta chains from one sample, sequenced in a study of CD8+CD57+ T cells in acquired aplastic anemia. Profiles of TCR beta VDJ and CDR3 were generated from a genomic DNA template. TCRdb re-called the reads with MiXCR, one entry per CDR3 protein. This sample yields about 180,000 distinct CDR3 sequences, of which around 45% are seen a single time; under 3.5% belongs to the top ten. The sample consisted of sorted CD4+, CD8+, or CD8+CD57+ T cells (not recorded which) from PBMCs. These receptors all come from a human donor in good health.

In the case of this clonotype: This CDR3 fails to terminate in the conserved phenylalanine or tryptophan, so it likely reflects a read error. This chain uses TRBV6-5 with TRBJ1-5; D is possibly TRBD1 (5 bases). This CDR3 has 15 residues. Germline assignment: CDR1 MNHEY and CDR2 SVGAGI. Trimming cost V 4 bases and J 0 bases, with 10 bases left between them. Here the CDR3 DNA reads TGTGCCAGCAGTTTCCAGGGTTATAGCAATCAGCCCCAGCATTCT. This encodes CASSFQGYSNQPQHS.

V is TRBV7-6 and J is TRBJ2-1; weak D call: TRBD2 (5 bases). CDR1 and CDR2 from the germline V gene are SGHVS and FNYEAQ. The ends were cut back, 2 bases at V and 8 bases at J, with 10 bases in the middle. This CDR3 contains 13 residues. CDR3 in amino acids: CASSLSLVHEQFF. The CDR3 DNA is TGTGCCAGCAGCTTATCACTAGTTCATGAGCAGTTCTTC.

The chain recombines TRBV29-1 with TRBJ1-3; a weak D match, TRBD1 (6 bases). V dropped 4 bases and J dropped 5 bases, with 21 bases sitting between them. Germline lookup yields CDR1 SQVTM and CDR2 ANQGSEA. The CDR3 contains 16 residues. Written as DNA, the CDR3 is TGCAGCGTTGTAACGGTGACAGGACCAACTCGAAACACCATATATTTT. It encodes CSVVTVTGPTRNTIYF.

In DNA form, the CDR3 reads TGTGCCAGTAGCTCGACAGGGGCCGCCTACGAGCAGTACTTC. It specifies CASSSTGAAYEQYF. The chain couples TRBV19 to TRBJ2-7; 8 bases agree with TRBD1. Unmatched junction bases numbered 6, after V lost 6 bases and J lost 2 bases. This CDR3 region has 14 residues. Germline CDR1 and CDR2: LNHDA and SQIVND (reference sequence).

This clonotype was counted ten times or more. The chain joins TRBV2 to TRBJ1-5; maybe TRBD1 (5 bases). The germline V gene has CDR1 SNHLY and CDR2 FYNNEI. V was clipped by 6 bases and J by 6 bases, with 15 bases between them. The CDR3 extends over 14 amino acids. The CDR3 loop is CASRQSGLTQPQHF. In DNA, the CDR3 is TGTGCCAGCAGGCAATCGGGACTTACTCAGCCCCAGCATTTT.

The chain couples TRBV20-1 to TRBJ1-1, with D possibly being TRBD1 (6 bases). Germline CDR1 is DFQATT and CDR2 is SNEGSKA (reference sequence). The CDR3 consists of 14 residues. The V end was cut by 4 bases, the J end by 0 bases, with 12 bases between. The CDR3 loop is CSATVDSLNTEAFF. DNA for the CDR3: TGCAGTGCTACGGTGGACAGCTTGAACACTGAAGCTTTCTTT.

The chain uses TRBV21-1 and TRBJ2-1; TRBD2 is taken as the D call from the table, unchecked against the DNA. TRBV21-1 represents a pseudogene. The CDR3 sequence is 19 residues long. Here the CDR3 DNA reads TGTGCCAGCACCAAAGCGGCTAGCGGGAGGGCCCTCTACATGGATGAGCAGTTCTTC. This encodes CASTKAASGRALYMDEQFF.

The chain carries TRBV18 and TRBJ1-2; D uncertain. The CDR3 covers 14 residues. Germline lookup yields CDR1 KGHSH and CDR2 LQKENI. Trimming pared 0 bases from V and 5 bases from J, leaving 10 bases between. The DNA for the CDR3 is TGTGCCAGCTCACCACCGGGAGATTTTTATGGCTACACCTTC. This translates into CASSPPGDFYGYTF.

This clonotype was found once. The chain employs TRBV29-1 and TRBJ2-7; D gene unclear. The CDR3 has 11 amino acids. The ends were cut back, 5 bases at V and 2 bases at J, with 7 bases in the middle. Germline V gene lookup returns CDR1 SQVTM and CDR2 ANQGSEA. CDR3: CSVSAAYEQYF. The CDR3 DNA sequence: TGCAGCGTTTCCGCGGCCTACGAGCAGTACTTC.

This clonotype came up once. Being one base from a much bigger clone, this may be a read error. This sequence joins TRBV6-2 or TRBV6-3 and TRBJ2-7, with 11 nucleotides matching TRBD2. CDR1 is MNHEY and CDR2 is SVGEGT in the germline V gene. Losses at the gene ends were 6 bases for V and 1 base for J; bases not matched to a gene: 5. The CDR3 has 15 amino acids. CDR3 in DNA: TGTGCCAGCAGCTCCACTAGCGGGGGATCCTACGAGCAGTACGTC. Its translation is CASSSTSGGSYEQYV.

This clonotype has at least ten counts. The chain couples TRBV12-3 or TRBV12-4 to TRBJ2-1, with 11 bases identical to TRBD2. V was clipped by 6 bases and J by 6 bases; unmatched bases: 7. The CDR3 length is 15 residues. The CDR3 DNA follows: TGTGCCAGCAGCTTATTAGCGGGAGGGGGCAATGAGCAGTTCTTC. Translating gives CASSLLAGGGNEQFF.

A word on this clonotype: A junction boundary mismatches the germline segment, possibly from a read error. This chain joins TRBV7-6 and TRBJ2-1; D gene unclear. This CDR3 has 13 residues. Germline CDR1 reads SGHVS; CDR2 reads FNYEAQ. CDR3 amino acids: CASSLGKYSEQFF. CDR3 bases: TGTGCCAGCAGCTTGGGAAAGTACAGTGAGCAGTTCTTC.

The chain uses TRBV2 and TRBJ2-7; 8 bases fit TRBD1. Trimming at V came to 6 bases and at J to 5 bases, leaving 9 bases not matched to a gene. CDR1 and CDR2 (germline): SNHLY, FYNNEI. The CDR3 loop spans 14 amino acids. The CDR3 sequence: CASRKTGEGNEQYF. CDR3 DNA sequence: TGTGCCAGCAGAAAGACAGGGGAAGGGAACGAGCAGTACTTC.